Below are 27 T cell receptor beta chains sequenced from a single sample in a study of T cell changes during pregnancy in multiple sclerosis (dated by TCRdb to the late 2010s). Receptors were amplified or captured by the immunoSEQ multiplex PCR assay. TCRdb re-hosts the immuneACCESS table, in-frame sequences only. Its copies lack some clones; in the studies checked, an unresolved V gene accounts for under half of them, and the cause for the rest is not known. Present in this sample are some 110,000 clones, 92% of which were seen just once. The top ten clonotypes cover approximately 1.5% of the sample. The sample in question was peripheral blood, obtained in the third trimester of pregnancy. These TCRs come from a female donor with multiple sclerosis, enrolled in a pregnancy study.

CDR3 region: CASSDGTSGGSTDTQYF. The CDR3 DNA is TGTGCCAGCAGTGACGGGACTAGCGGGGGGAGCACAGATACGCAGTATTTT. This sequence joins TRBV6-4 and TRBJ2-3, with 15 bases lining up with TRBD2. Germline assignment: CDR1 MRHNA and CDR2 SNTAGT. The CDR3 consists of 17 residues. The ends lost 2 bases at V and 0 bases at J; junction bases unmatched: 0.

This rearrangement joins TRBV27 to TRBJ2-7; a possible D gene is TRBD1 (6 bases). Deletions cut 5 bases from V and 0 bases from J, with 20 bases between. The germline CDR1 and CDR2 sequences are MNHEY and SMNVEV (reference sequence). The CDR3 contains 17 residues. CDR3 in DNA: TGTGCCAGCAGTCCCAGGAGACAGGTCCTAAGCTCCTACGAGCAGTACTTC. Translation: CASSPRRQVLSSYEQYF.

This clone was recorded a few times. The gene calls are TRBV29-1 and TRBJ1-1, with 7 bases identical to TRBD1. The J segment lost 2 bases and the V segment lost 8 bases, leaving 5 bases of the junction unmatched. The CDR3 consists of 12 residues. Germline V gene sequence: CDR1 SQVTM, CDR2 ANQGSEA. The CDR3 DNA sequence: TGCAGCACTAGACAGGGAAACACTGAAGCTTTCTTT. Its protein is CSTRQGNTEAFF.

This chain joins TRBV2 and TRBJ1-4; TRBD1 aligns across 10 bases. V gave up 7 bases and J gave up 0 bases; unmatched junction bases: 8. The germline V gene has CDR1 SNHLY and CDR2 FYNNEI. This CDR3 spans 17 amino acids. The CDR3 bases are TGTGCCAGCACCCCGGGGACAGGGGACGCAACTAATGAAAAACTGTTTTTT. Protein: CASTPGTGDATNEKLFF. Combining the CDR3 with reference TRBV2 and TRBJ1-4 gives the whole variable domain EPEVTQTPSHQVTQMGQEVILRCVPISNHLYFYWYRQILGQKVEFLVSFYNNEISEKSEIFDDQFSVERPDGSNFTLKIRSTKLEDSAMYFCASTPGTGDATNEKLFFGSGTQLSVL.

The chain combines TRBV7-9 with TRBJ1-4, with 7 bases aligning to TRBD1. The CDR3 extends over 14 amino acids. V dropped 5 bases and J dropped 7; count of bases not matched to a gene: 7. Germline values: CDR1 SEHNR, CDR2 FQNEAQ (reference sequence). CDR3 sequence (DNA): TGTGCCAGCAGCCCCACAGGGGATCGTGAAAAACTGTTTTTT. This sequence encodes CASSPTGDREKLFF.

This clone was found once. V usage is TRBV6-5 and J usage is TRBJ2-1, with a tentative D call TRBD1 (6 bases). The germline V gene encodes CDR1 MNHEY and CDR2 SVGAGI. The V end was cut by 6 bases, the J end by 4 bases, with 13 bases between. The CDR3 has 14 amino acids. CDR3 in amino acids: CASSYGQSYNEQFF. DNA of the CDR3: TGTGCCAGCAGCTACGGACAGTCATACAATGAGCAGTTCTTC.

The chain recombines TRBV6-1 with TRBJ1-5; a possible D gene is TRBD1 (6 bases). CDR1 MNHNS and CDR2 SASEGT come from the germline V gene. This CDR3 has 17 residues. Trimming left V 0 bases short and J 2 bases short, with 14 bases between. The DNA for the CDR3 is TGTGCCAGCAGTGAAGCGCCGGGGGGCAGGGGCAATCAGCCCCAGCATTTT. Translated, it gives CASSEAPGGRGNQPQHF.

As DNA, the CDR3 is TGTGCCAGCAGCCCTACCGGGACAGGGGGCATCTACGAGCAGTACTTC. Amino acids: CASSPTGTGGIYEQYF. The rearrangement joins TRBV11-1 to TRBJ2-7, with TRBD1 matching 12 bases. The J segment lost 3 bases and the V segment lost 5 bases, leaving 8 bases of the junction unmatched. The CDR3 runs to 16 residues. The germline CDR1 and CDR2 sequences are SGHAT and FQDESV (reference sequence).

V usage is TRBV30 and J usage is TRBJ2-5; TRBD2 might be the D (5 bases). CDR3 length equals 13 residues. V was pared by 3 bases and J by 4 bases, with 12 bases between. CDR1 is GTSNPN, CDR2 SVGIG, per germline (reference sequence). The CDR3 DNA sequence: TGTGCCTGGAGCTGGAGGTTCGGAGAGACCCAGTACTTC. Protein sequence: CAWSWRFGETQYF.

This chain connects TRBV29-1 to TRBJ2-7, with a weak D call TRBD2 (6 bases). Germline V CDR1 and CDR2: SQVTM, ANQGSEA. The CDR3 contains 13 residues. V was shortened by 6 bases and J by 1 base, with 13 bases between the two germline ends. The DNA for the CDR3 is TGCAGCGTGGGGTGGAGGGCGTCCTACGAGCAGTACTTC. Protein product: CSVGWRASYEQYF.

The chain carries TRBV9 and TRBJ1-1; perhaps TRBD1 as D (5 bases). Trimming removed 4 bases from V and 4 bases from J, with 11 bases in between. This CDR3 comprises 13 residues. CDR1 and CDR2 from the germline V gene are SGDLS and YYNGEE. The chain's CDR3 is CASSFTGGTEAFF. The CDR3 coding sequence is TGTGCCAGCAGCTTCACCGGGGGCACTGAAGCTTTCTTT.

V usage is TRBV9 and J usage is TRBJ2-3, with a tentative D call TRBD1 (5 bases). CDR1 SGDLS and CDR2 YYNGEE come from the germline V gene. V was clipped by 4 bases and J by 1 base, with 16 bases between them. The CDR3 runs to 16 residues. The CDR3 DNA follows: TGTGCCAGCAGCCGTAGGGGCGGAGACGGCACAGATACGCAGTATTTT. This translates into CASSRRGGDGTDTQYF.

The chain is built from TRBV28 and TRBJ1-4, with TRBD1 matching 8 bases. The CDR3 has 15 residues. The V gene's germline CDR1 is MDHEN and CDR2 SYDVKM. Trimming cost V 4 bases and J 10 bases; bases outside gene matches: 11. The CDR3 loop is CASSSRTGSLGKLFF. DNA for the CDR3: TGTGCCAGCAGTTCCCGGACAGGGAGCTTAGGAAAACTGTTTTTT.

The chain recombines TRBV9 with TRBJ2-5; D perhaps matches TRBD2 (5 bases). The length of the CDR3 is 14 residues. Germline V gene sequence: CDR1 SGDLS, CDR2 YYNGEE. Trimming cost V 4 bases and J 2 bases, with 12 bases left between them. The CDR3 DNA reads as TGTGCCAGCAGCTATCGGACTCATCAAGAGACCCAGTACTTC. It codes for CASSYRTHQETQYF.

As DNA, the CDR3 is TGTGCCAGCAGTTTATCAACAGGCTACGAGCAGTACTTC. It codes for CASSLSTGYEQYF. V is TRBV27 and J is TRBJ2-7, with a tentative D call TRBD1 (5 bases). This CDR3 region has 13 residues. Germline V CDR1 and CDR2: MNHEY, SMNVEV (reference sequence). The V and J ends lost 0 bases and 3 bases respectively, with 6 bases between them.

The rearrangement links TRBV7-9 to TRBJ2-3; the D is unclear. From germline, CDR1 is SEHNR and CDR2 FQNEAQ (reference sequence). With 0 bases removed from V and 4 bases from J, the gap between germline ends came to 5 bases. The CDR3 consists of 13 residues. The CDR3 reads CASSLAPADTQYF. The CDR3 DNA reads as TGTGCCAGCAGCTTAGCCCCCGCAGATACGCAGTATTTT.

V usage is TRBV6-5 and J usage is TRBJ1-2; 7 bases agree with TRBD1. Unmatched junction bases numbered 5, after V lost 6 bases and J lost 7 bases. The length of the CDR3 is 12 residues. CDR1 is MNHEY, CDR2 SVGAGI, per germline. The CDR3: CASSSTGSGYTF. The CDR3 nucleotides are TGTGCCAGCAGCTCGACAGGGAGTGGCTACACCTTC.

As DNA, the CDR3 is TGCGCCAGCAGCTTGGACGGGACAGGGGTCGAGAATGAGCAGTTCTTC. Protein: CASSLDGTGVENEQFF. The rearrangement links TRBV5-1 to TRBJ2-1; 10 positions agree with TRBD1. Germline CDR1 and CDR2: SGHRS and YFSETQ. The CDR3 length is 16 residues. V lost 0 bases and J lost 7; bases outside the gene matches: 7.

Remarks on this clone: One end of the junction varies from germline; a read error may be responsible. The chain joins TRBV2 to TRBJ2-3; TRBD2 aligns across 7 bases. Germline V gene sequence: CDR1 SNHLY, CDR2 FYNNEI. This CDR3 comprises 14 residues. The CDR3 region is CASREGLGTDTQYF. The CDR3 nucleotides read TGTGCCAGCAGGGAAGGACTAGGGACAGATACGCAGTATTTT. The variable domain in full, completed from reference TRBV2 and TRBJ2-3, reads EPEVTQTPSHQVTQMGQEVILRCVPISNHLYFYWYRQILGQKVEFLVSFYNNEISEKSEIFDDQFSVERPDGSNFTLKIRSTKLEDSAMYFCASREGLGTDTQYFGPGTRLTVL.

The chain has TRBV5-3 and TRBJ1-3, with no clear D. TRBV5-3 is an ORF, and what it does is uncertain. This CDR3 has 12 residues. The ends were cut back, 6 bases at V and 4 bases at J, with 8 bases in the middle. CDR3 coding DNA: TGTGCCAGAAAAGGAGACGGAAACACCATATATTTT. Translated: CARKGDGNTIYF.

The gene calls are TRBV21-1 and TRBJ2-7; no check of the table's D call, TRBD1, against the DNA was made. TRBV21-1 is a pseudogene locus. CDR3 length: 14 amino acids. CDR3 amino acids: CASSKEGQNPEQYF. CDR3 nucleotide sequence: TGTGCCAGCAGCAAAGAGGGACAAAATCCCGAGCAGTACTTC.

The chain carries TRBV9 and TRBJ2-5; 7 bases align to TRBD1. Germline V gene lookup returns CDR1 SGDLS and CDR2 YYNGEE. After removal of 4 bases from V and 2 bases from J, the junction contained 5 bases not matched to a gene. The CDR3 spans 14 residues. CDR3 DNA sequence: TGTGCCAGCAGCCTCGGGACAGATCAAGAGACCCAGTACTTC. This codes for CASSLGTDQETQYF.

The V call is TRBV2, the J call TRBJ2-7; 11 bases align to TRBD1. The CDR3 extends over 15 amino acids. Looked up from germline, CDR1 is SNHLY and CDR2 is FYNNEI. The V and J ends lost 7 bases and 5 bases, in that order; junction bases with no gene match: 10. CDR3 amino acids: CASTPGTGGGDEQYF. CDR3 DNA: TGTGCCAGCACTCCTGGGACAGGGGGGGGTGACGAGCAGTACTTC.

The genes are TRBV21-1 and TRBJ2-3; TRBD2 is the table's D call and was not checked against the DNA. TRBV21-1 is termed a pseudogene. The CDR3 has 14 amino acids. The CDR3 region has the DNA TGTGCCAGCAGAAGGCTAGCGGGGAGAGATACGCAGTATTTT. It codes for CASRRLAGRDTQYF.

The genes are TRBV28 and TRBJ2-7; D is possibly TRBD1 (5 bases). The CDR3 is 14 residues long. Germline V gene lookup returns CDR1 MDHEN and CDR2 SYDVKM. The V end was cut by 5 bases, the J end by 2 bases, with 13 bases between. The CDR3 nucleotides read TGTGCCAGCAGTGATCTTGACAGCCCCTACGAGCAGTACTTC. It yields the protein CASSDLDSPYEQYF.

The chain combines TRBV9 with TRBJ2-3; 7 positions agree with TRBD2. J gave up 2 bases and V 4 bases, and 13 bases lay outside the gene matches. The CDR3 spans 17 residues. Germline V gives CDR1 SGDLS, CDR2 YYNGEE. The CDR3 loop reads CASSPRFIAGHTDTQYF. The CDR3 DNA reads TGTGCCAGCAGCCCCCGATTTATAGCGGGCCACACAGATACGCAGTATTTT. The full variable domain, in which reference TRBV9 and TRBJ2-3 provide the parts outside the CDR3, is DSGVTQTPKHLITATGQRVTLRCSPRSGDLSVYWYQQSLDQGLQFLIQYYNGEERAKGNILERFSAQQFPDLHSELNLSSLELGDSALYFCASSPRFIAGHTDTQYFGPGTRLTVL.

This clone was observed once. The rearrangement links TRBV7-3 to TRBJ2-3; no firm D call. The germline gives CDR1 SGHTA, CDR2 FQGTGA. Between the trimmed V and J ends, which lost 1 base and 2 bases, there was a span of 13 bases. This CDR3 has 16 amino acids. The CDR3 DNA follows: TGTGCCAGCAGCTTAAAAGTGGGCAGACCCACAGATACGCAGTATTTT. Translation: CASSLKVGRPTDTQYF.